The 2 T cell receptor beta chains below were found in one sample sequenced in a study of cytomegalovirus exposure and HLA in healthy donors (dated by TCRdb to about 2017). Libraries were made using the immunoSEQ multiplex PCR assay. TCRdb limited this immuneACCESS table to in-frame rearrangements with V and J called. A share of clones is missing; checked studies link under half to unresolved V genes, and the rest is unexplained. The sample data list roughly 150,000 clones, and roughly nine tenths of these were observed just once. The top ten clones comprise about 5.8% of the sample. Sequenced sample: PBMCs. The source is a woman under 40 in good health and CMV-seronegative.

This rearrangement joins TRBV6-4 to TRBJ1-1; no clear D gene. V lost 4 bases and J 1 base, leaving 10 bases between the germline ends. Germline V gives CDR1 MRHNA, CDR2 SNTAGT. The CDR3 runs 14 residues. The CDR3 loop is CASSVGVGNTEAFF. In DNA, the CDR3 is TGTGCCAGCAGTGTCGGAGTGGGGAACACTGAAGCTTTCTTT.

The chain carries TRBV4-3 and TRBJ1-1, with D possibly matching TRBD1 (5 bases). The CDR3 loop spans 17 amino acids. V lost 1 base, J lost 0 bases, and 15 bases lay in between. Germline CDR1 is LGHNA and CDR2 is YSLEER. The CDR3 loop reads CASSQVVMGRVNTEAFF. As DNA, the CDR3 is TGCGCCAGCAGCCAAGTTGTCATGGGCAGGGTGAACACTGAAGCTTTCTTT.